Shown below are 11 T cell receptor beta chains from a single sample sequenced in a study of T cells in tuberculosis. Only in-frame clones appear in the TCRdb table, and some are missing; sequencing was by immunoSEQ multiplex PCR. Found here are tens of thousands of clones, about 85% of them singletons; the top ten hold 15%. Regarding time point: new active TB diagnosis, blood taken before or within 7 days of starting treatment. This specimen consisted of PBMCs, obtained at tuberculosis diagnosis. The receptors derive from an adult with tuberculosis.

The genes are TRBV6-5 and TRBJ1-1; D is possibly TRBD1 (6 bases). Trimming pared 7 bases from V and 3 bases from J, leaving 9 bases between. This CDR3 has 12 amino acids. Germline CDR1 MNHEY, CDR2 SVGAGI. The CDR3 DNA follows: TGTGCCAGCAAACAGGGTTACACTGAAGCTTTCTTT. Its translation is CASKQGYTEAFF.

A remark on this clone: A junction boundary mismatches the germline segment, possibly from a read error. V gene TRBV7-9 combines with J gene TRBJ1-4; weak D call: TRBD1 (5 bases). The CDR3 sequence is 14 residues long. Germline V lookup: CDR1 SEHNR, CDR2 FQNEAQ (reference sequence). The CDR3 is CASSLADRAEKLFF. The DNA for the CDR3 is TGTGCCAGCAGCCTAGCCGACAGAGCCGAAAAACTGTTTTTT.

J is TRBJ2-3 and V is TRBV19; 8 nucleotides line up with TRBD1. CDR1 is LNHDA and CDR2 is SQIVND in the germline V gene (reference sequence). Losses at the gene ends were 3 bases for V and 0 bases for J; bases not matched to a gene: 5. This CDR3 is 16 amino acids long. This chain's CDR3 is CASSITTGASTDTQYF. The CDR3 DNA follows: TGTGCCAGTAGTATTACGACAGGGGCTAGCACAGATACGCAGTATTTT.

The chain recombines TRBV6-1 with TRBJ1-4; 9 bases line up with TRBD1. CDR3 length: 14 amino acids. CDR1 and CDR2 (germline): MNHNS, SASEGT. The V gene end was trimmed by 6 bases and the J gene end by 6 bases; junction bases not matched to a gene: 5. The CDR3 loop is CASRGGTGYEKLFF. As DNA, the CDR3 is TGTGCCAGCAGGGGTGGGACAGGGTATGAAAAACTGTTTTTT.

This clone is a singleton in its sample. The J gene is TRBJ1-2, the V gene TRBV7-2; 7 nucleotides match TRBD1. Trimming took 5 bases from V and 4 from J; bases not matched to a gene: 4. The CDR3 is made up of 13 amino acids. Germline-derived CDR1 and CDR2 are SGHTA and FQGNSA. The CDR3 DNA is TGTGCCAGCAGCAGGGGGCAGAGCTATGGCTACACCTTC. Its translation: CASSRGQSYGYTF.

The chain carries TRBV27 and TRBJ1-2; D uncertain. The CDR3 extends over 15 amino acids. Germline V gene lookup returns CDR1 MNHEY and CDR2 SMNVEV (reference sequence). Trimming stripped 0 bases from V and 5 bases from J, with 13 bases between. DNA of the CDR3: TGTGCCAGCAGTTTATCACCCTCGGAGTTATATGGCTACACCTTC. This encodes CASSLSPSELYGYTF.

The V and J genes are TRBV30 and TRBJ1-2; perhaps TRBD1 as D (5 bases). The CDR3 is 11 residues long. V was shortened by 2 bases and J by 10 bases, with 11 bases between the two germline ends. CDR1 and CDR2 from the germline V gene are GTSNPN and SVGIG (reference sequence). The CDR3 loop reads CAWSTRQNYTF. The CDR3 nucleotides read TGTGCCTGGAGTACCCGACAGAACTACACCTTC.

The CDR3, as DNA: TGTGCCAGCTCGCGAGGCCCGCGGGACGAGCAGTACTTC. Protein sequence: CASSRGPRDEQYF. The rearrangement links TRBV18 to TRBJ2-7; D may be TRBD2 (5 bases). There are 13 residues in the CDR3. Trimming took off 6 bases at V and 5 bases at J, with 14 bases between the two ends. The germline V gene has CDR1 KGHSH and CDR2 LQKENI.

This clone came up a few times. The rearrangement links TRBV6-5 to TRBJ1-6, with D tentatively TRBD1 (5 bases). Germline-derived CDR1 and CDR2 are MNHEY and SVGAGI. This CDR3 comprises 14 residues. V was shortened by 5 bases and J by 11 bases, with 16 bases between the two germline ends. In nucleotides, the CDR3 is TGTGCCAGCAGTCCCCCAGGGACTAGGGCACCCCTCCACTTT. It translates to CASSPPGTRAPLHF.

The rearrangement joins TRBV2 to TRBJ1-3; possible D gene TRBD1, 5 bases. Trimming left V 7 bases short and J 2 bases short, with 9 bases between. Looked up from germline, CDR1 is SNHLY and CDR2 is FYNNEI. CDR3 length: 13 residues. The CDR3 DNA follows: TGTGCCAGCAAGGAGACAGCTGGAAACACCATATATTTT. It yields the protein CASKETAGNTIYF.

The rearrangement joins TRBV5-1 to TRBJ2-1, with TRBD2 matching 13 bases. The CDR3 sequence is 16 residues long. Germline CDR1 and CDR2: SGHRS and YFSETQ. V trimming: 2 bases; J trimming: 6 bases; junction bases outside the gene matches: 5. The CDR3 region is CASSLRLAGGINEQFF. CDR3 DNA: TGCGCCAGCAGCTTACGACTAGCGGGAGGAATCAATGAGCAGTTCTTC. Based on the CDR3 plus reference TRBV5-1 and TRBJ2-1, the full variable domain is KAGVTQTPRYLIKTRGQQVTLSCSPISGHRSVSWYQQTPGQGLQFLFEYFSETQRNKGNFPGRFSGRQFSNSRSEMNVSTLELGDSALYLCASSLRLAGGINEQFFGPGTRLTVL.